The 3 T cell receptor beta chains presented below share a single source sample, sequenced in a study. Clones were read by immunoSEQ multiplex PCR, and TCRdb kept only the in-frame ones, dropping some. The sample consists of some 48,000 clones, approximately 93% of them appearing once. The specimen was PBMCs. These receptors all come from a man aged 40-49 years with rheumatoid arthritis.

CDR3 region: CASSRGVPLKGQRAQPQHF. The CDR3 nucleotides read TGTGCCAGCAGTCGAGGAGTTCCGCTTAAGGGACAGCGTGCTCAGCCCCAGCATTTT. The chain joins TRBV28 to TRBJ1-5, with 7 bases that match TRBD1. Germline lookup yields CDR1 MDHEN and CDR2 SYDVKM. With 5 bases clipped from V and 6 bases from J, the junction kept 22 bases outside the gene matches. The CDR3 spans 19 residues.

This chain uses TRBV5-8 with TRBJ2-7, with D perhaps matching TRBD1 or TRBD2 (5 bases each). V dropped 0 bases and J dropped 5 bases, with 18 bases sitting between them. This CDR3 is 16 amino acids long. CDR1 is SGHTS and CDR2 is YDEGEE in the germline V gene. CDR3 DNA sequence: TGTGCCAGCAGCTTGGCGAGGGGCGTCCTTTCCCACGAGCAGTACTTC. It specifies CASSLARGVLSHEQYF.

The chain recombines TRBV5-4 with TRBJ1-5; possibly TRBD1 for D (6 bases). This CDR3 spans 14 amino acids. V lost 0 bases to trimming and J lost 7 bases, with 11 bases between them. Per germline, CDR1 SGHNT and CDR2 YYREEE (reference sequence). This CDR3 is CASSLGGAQQPQHF. For the CDR3, the DNA is TGTGCCAGCAGCTTGGGGGGGGCGCAGCAGCCCCAGCATTTT.